A selection of T cell receptor beta chains follows, all from one sample in a study of T cell responses to AZD1222 COVID-19 vaccine. Generated by immunoSEQ multiplex PCR, the TCRdb table keeps only in-frame clones and is missing some. This sample yields roughly 150,000 clones, of which around 88% are seen a single time; about 3.5% belongs to the top ten. The sample was peripheral blood, taken on day 0 of AZD1222 vaccination. Every receptor here comes from an adult in good health. Both conserved end residues are part of each CDR3. A D gene is named only where the DNA matches it firmly. Clone size is not always given. Where it is, it says once, few, many or a class for expanded clones.

abundance | d_gene | j_gene | v_gene | CDR3nt | CDR3aa
few | . | TRBJ2-1 | TRBV18 | TGTGCCAGCTCACCGGGCTTTTCGCCTGGGAGCAATGAGCAGTTCTTC | CASSPGFSPGSNEQFF
. | TRBD1 | TRBJ1-2 | TRBV5-4 | TGTGCCAGCAGCTTGGGGGGGGGAGCCGGGACAGGGTCTAATGGCTACACCTTC | CASSLGGGAGTGSNGYTF
. | . | TRBJ2-3 | TRBV6-5 | TGTGCCAGCTTACCGGGGCTAGCGCTAGCAGATACGCAGTATTTT | CASLPGLALADTQYF
once | TRBD2 | TRBJ2-7 | TRBV4-1 | TGCGCCAGCAGCCAAGCCGATCTAGCGGGAGGGTACGAGCAGTACTTC | CASSQADLAGGYEQYF
. | . | TRBJ2-2 | TRBV18 | TGTGCCAGCTCACCTTCCGATCTGAGGATCGGGGAGCTGTTTTTT | CASSPSDLRIGELFF
. | . | TRBJ2-7 | TRBV19 | TGTGCCAGTAGGCTGAAGGGCTCCTACGAGCAGTACTTC | CASRLKGSYEQYF
. | TRBD1 | TRBJ1-1 | TRBV12-5 | TGTGCTAGTGCCCCGGGACAGGGTGGGAACACTGAAGCTTTCTTT | CASAPGQGGNTEAFF
. | TRBD1 | TRBJ1-6 | TRBV30 | TGTGCCTGGAGTGTAGGGACAGGGGGGAATTCACCCCTCCACTTT | CAWSVGTGGNSPLHF
. | TRBD2 | TRBJ2-1 | TRBV3-1/TRBV3-2 | TGTGCCAGCAGCCAACCCGGGACTAGCGGGAGCGGTGAGCAGTTCTTC | CASSQPGTSGSGEQFF
. | TRBD1 | TRBJ1-1 | TRBV19 | TGTGCCAGTAGTATTCACAGGGGGCACGACACTGAAGCTTTCTTT | CASSIHRGHDTEAFF
. | . | TRBJ2-3 | TRBV7-2 | TGTGCCAGCCCCCCGAGTCCCCGTTCGGCCGAGGGTAGAGATACGCAGTATTTT | CASPPSPRSAEGRDTQYF
. | TRBD1 | TRBJ2-2 | TRBV11-3 | TGTGCCAGCAGCCCTTACGGGACAGCGAACACCGGGGAGCTGTTTTTT | CASSPYGTANTGELFF
. | . | TRBJ1-1 | TRBV14 | TGTGCCAGCAGCCAAGCAACGGTCACTGAAGCTTTCTTT | CASSQATVTEAFF
. | TRBD1 | TRBJ2-2 | TRBV3-1/TRBV3-2 | TGTGCCAGCAGCCAAAGACAGGGGGTGGGCACCGGGGAGCTGTTTTTT | CASSQRQGVGTGELFF
. | . | TRBJ2-7 | TRBV5-6 | TGTGCCAGCAGCACCCGTTTTTTACAGGCACGCTCCTACGAGCAGTACTTC | CASSTRFLQARSYEQYF
. | TRBD2 | TRBJ2-1 | TRBV19 | TGTGCCAGTAGTCGTCGGGAGGCCCCCTACAATGAGCAGTTCTTC | CASSRREAPYNEQFF
. | . | TRBJ2-7 | TRBV7-9 | TGTGCCAGCAGCTCTACTCCGAGCTCCTACGAGCAGTACTTC | CASSSTPSSYEQYF
. | TRBD2 | TRBJ2-3 | TRBV19 | TGTGCCAGTAGACTAGCGGGAGAGACGGATACGCAGTATTTT | CASRLAGETDTQYF
once | . | TRBJ1-2 | TRBV14 | TGTGCCAGCAGCCAAGTCCCAGCGGGCTATGGCTACACCTTC | CASSQVPAGYGYTF
. | . | TRBJ2-7 | TRBV11-3 | TGTGCCAGCAGCTTAGATAGTGGCACGGGTTACGAGCAGTACTTC | CASSLDSGTGYEQYF
. | . | TRBJ2-5 | TRBV5-1 | TGCGCCAGCTTCGGACTTCTGGGGGAGACCCAGTACTTC | CASFGLLGETQYF
few | . | TRBJ1-3 | TRBV28 | TGTGCCAGCAGTTTGATAAAACCCGGAAACACCATATATTTT | CASSLIKPGNTIYF
. | TRBD2 | TRBJ2-1 | TRBV4-1 | TGCGCCAGCAGCCCCCGGGGGTTGACTAGCGGGAAGCTTGAGGCCTACAATGAGCAGTTCTTC | CASSPRGLTSGKLEAYNEQFF
. | TRBD1 | TRBJ1-5 | TRBV18 | TGTGCCAGCTCACCAGGGACAGGGGGCGCGGAGCAGCCCCAGCATTTT | CASSPGTGGAEQPQHF
once | . | TRBJ1-2 | TRBV24-1 | TGTGCCACCAGTGATTTGATGGGTCACACCTTC | CATSDLMGHTF
. | TRBD2 | TRBJ2-3 | TRBV29-1 | TGCAGCGTGGGGAGCGGGAGGGAAGGTGGAGATACGCAGTATTTT | CSVGSGREGGDTQYF
. | . | TRBJ1-1 | TRBV9 | TGTGCCAGCAGCGTATCAGGGATCGGGACTGAAGCTTTCTTT | CASSVSGIGTEAFF
. | TRBD2 | TRBJ2-2 | TRBV18 | TGTGCCAGCTCCCTAACTAGCGGGGCGAACACCGGGGAGCTGTTTTTT | CASSLTSGANTGELFF
. | . | TRBJ1-1 | TRBV5-4 | TGTGCCAGCAGCTTGGTGGAAGGGGAAGCTTTCTTT | CASSLVEGEAFF
. | TRBD1 | TRBJ2-2 | TRBV24-1 | TGTGCCACCAGTGATCTAGGACAGGACCTATCCGGGGAGCTGTTTTTT | CATSDLGQDLSGELFF
. | TRBD1 | TRBJ2-1 | TRBV9 | TGTGCCAGCAGCGTAGACAGGGGCGGCCATGAGCAGTTCTTC | CASSVDRGGHEQFF
. | . | TRBJ1-2 | TRBV5-4 | TGTGCCAGCAGCCCGACAGAGAACTATGGCTACACCTTC | CASSPTENYGYTF
. | . | TRBJ1-1 | TRBV27 | TGTGCCAGCAACCCCCGGGGTAGTACTGAAGCTTTCTTT | CASNPRGSTEAFF
. | TRBD2 | TRBJ2-3 | TRBV5-1 | TGCGCCAGCAGCCTGGGCACTAGCGGGAGTTTAACAGATACGCAGTATTTT | CASSLGTSGSLTDTQYF
. | . | TRBJ1-1 | TRBV7-2 | TGTGCCAGCAGCTTAGCGCATAACATTATAGCTGAAGCTTTCTTT | CASSLAHNIIAEAFF
. | . | TRBJ1-2 | TRBV18 | TGTGCCAGCTCGGGGCAGAGGGGCTACACCTTC | CASSGQRGYTF
medium-sized | . | TRBJ2-5 | TRBV29-1 | TGCAGCGTTGAAGCCCGTTTAGCCCAGTACTTC | CSVEARLAQYF